This passage covers 20 T cell receptor beta chains from one sample sequenced in a study of blood T cell repertoires in COVID-19. Data came from immunoSEQ multiplex PCR; TCRdb stores just in-frame clones and leaves some out. The data hold roughly 250,000 clones, with more than 80% observed a single time. Sequencing was performed on peripheral blood. The source of these receptors is a human donor in a cohort sampled during active COVID-19.

The chain links TRBV4-1 to TRBJ2-1, with TRBD2 matching 10 bases. Trimming removed 3 bases from V and 6 bases from J; junction bases left unmatched: 8. This CDR3 has 16 amino acids. Germline CDR1 reads MGHRA; CDR2 reads YSYEKL. The CDR3 is CASSQRSGRAVNEQFF. In DNA, the CDR3 is TGCGCCAGCAGCCAGAGAAGCGGGAGGGCCGTCAATGAGCAGTTCTTC.

The rearrangement links TRBV14 to TRBJ2-1; D may be TRBD1 (6 bases). Germline CDR1 SGHDN, CDR2 FVKESK. The V gene lost 3 bases and the J gene lost 5 bases, with 14 bases spanning the gap. CDR3 size: 15 residues. CDR3 sequence (DNA): TGTGCCAGCAGCCACGAGGGCAGGGGACACAATGAGCAGTTCTTC. Encoded protein: CASSHEGRGHNEQFF. Combining the CDR3 with reference TRBV14 and TRBJ2-1 gives the whole variable domain EAGVTQFPSHSVIEKGQTVTLRCDPISGHDNLYWYRRVMGKEIKFLLHFVKESKQDESGMPNNRFLAERTGGTYSTLKVQPAELEDSGVYFCASSHEGRGHNEQFFGPGTRLTVL.

V gene TRBV5-4 combines with J gene TRBJ2-7; 9 nucleotides agree with TRBD2. Trimming at V came to 0 bases and at J to 0 bases, leaving 4 bases not matched to a gene. The CDR3 has 16 residues. Germline-derived CDR1 and CDR2 are SGHNT and YYREEE (reference sequence). The chain's CDR3 is CASSLGLAGSSYEQYF. In nucleotides, the CDR3 is TGTGCCAGCAGCTTGGGGCTAGCGGGGAGCTCCTACGAGCAGTACTTC.

The rearrangement uses TRBV6-5 and TRBJ2-7; 7 bases agree with TRBD2. J gave up 1 base and V 0 bases, and 0 bases lay outside the gene matches. The CDR3 spans 14 residues. Germline CDR1 reads MNHEY; CDR2 reads SVGAGI. CDR3 DNA: TGTGCCAGCAGTTACTCCGGGGGGTCCTACGAGCAGTACTTC. This encodes CASSYSGGSYEQYF.

The V and J genes are TRBV27 and TRBJ2-7; 9 nucleotides agree with TRBD1. The V segment lost 7 bases and the J segment 5 bases; nucleotides outside the gene matches: 12. Looked up from germline, CDR1 is MNHEY and CDR2 is SMNVEV (reference sequence). The CDR3 length is 15 residues. The CDR3 region is CASNSWTGDSNEQYF. Here the CDR3 DNA reads TGTGCCAGCAACTCGTGGACAGGGGACTCGAACGAGCAGTACTTC.

The gene calls are TRBV5-1 and TRBJ2-7; D may be TRBD2 (6 bases). The germline gives CDR1 SGHRS, CDR2 YFSETQ. This CDR3 comprises 15 residues. V lost 4 bases and J lost 0, with 14 bases in between. The CDR3 here is CASSREAGSSYEQYF. The DNA for the CDR3 is TGCGCCAGCAGCAGGGAGGCGGGGAGCTCCTACGAGCAGTACTTC.

The chain recombines TRBV19 with TRBJ1-5; 7 bases line up with TRBD1. The V gene's germline CDR1 is LNHDA and CDR2 SQIVND (reference sequence). V shed 4 bases, J shed 0 bases, and the junction held 9 bases outside the gene matches. The CDR3 covers 17 residues. CDR3 nucleotides: TGTGCCAGTAGTACTGGGGGGACAGACTATAGCAATCAGCCCCAGCATTTT. As protein: CASSTGGTDYSNQPQHF. Variable domain in full (rest from reference TRBV19 and TRBJ1-5): DGGITQSPKYLFRKEGQNVTLSCEQNLNHDAMYWYRQDPGQGLRLIYYSQIVNDFQKGDIAEGYSVSREKKESFPLTVTSAQKNPTAFYLCASSTGGTDYSNQPQHFGDGTRLSIL.

The chain links TRBV5-1 to TRBJ2-1; 9 nucleotides match TRBD1. The germline gives CDR1 SGHRS, CDR2 YFSETQ. This CDR3 has 16 amino acids. Losses at the gene ends were 4 bases for V and 7 bases for J; bases not matched to a gene: 12. For the CDR3, the DNA is TGCGCCAGCAGCCCCGAGTGGACAGGGGCGAGAAATGAGCAGTTCTTC. Amino acid sequence: CASSPEWTGARNEQFF.

The chain is built from TRBV9 and TRBJ2-2, with 7 bases identical to TRBD1. The V gene end was trimmed by 0 bases and the J gene end by 2 bases; junction bases not matched to a gene: 4. Per germline, CDR1 SGDLS and CDR2 YYNGEE. The CDR3 consists of 16 residues. CDR3 sequence (DNA): TGTGCCAGCAGCGTAGAGGGACAGAGAAACACCGGGGAGCTGTTTTTT. Encoded protein: CASSVEGQRNTGELFF.

The chain uses TRBV11-3 and TRBJ2-7; TRBD2 matches at 8 bases. The V gene's germline CDR1 is SGHNT and CDR2 YENEEA. With 4 bases clipped from V and 4 bases from J, the junction kept 12 bases outside the gene matches. The CDR3 is 16 residues long. The DNA of the CDR3 is TGTGCCAGCAGCTCCCGACTAGCGCGAGAGGCTTACGAGCAGTACTTC. Residues: CASSSRLAREAYEQYF.

The CDR3 DNA follows: TGTGCCAGCAGCTTGGCGAGGTCTAGCGGGACCTACGAGCAGTACTTC. This gives the protein CASSLARSSGTYEQYF. V and J are TRBV5-5 and TRBJ2-7; TRBD2 agrees at 9 bases. The germline V gene encodes CDR1 SGHKS and CDR2 YYEKEE (reference sequence). V shed 0 bases, J shed 2 bases, and the junction held 6 bases outside the gene matches. CDR3 size: 16 residues.

The chain joins TRBV5-1 to TRBJ2-1, with 10 bases that match TRBD2. CDR1 and CDR2 from the germline V gene are SGHRS and YFSETQ. With 4 bases clipped from V and 6 bases from J, the junction kept 7 bases outside the gene matches. CDR3 length equals 15 residues. The CDR3 sequence: CASSASGGALNEQFF. The CDR3 DNA reads TGCGCCAGCAGCGCGAGCGGGGGGGCCCTCAATGAGCAGTTCTTC.

V usage is TRBV19 and J usage is TRBJ1-5; possibly TRBD1 for D (6 bases). The CDR3 totals 18 residues. Germline CDR1 reads LNHDA; CDR2 reads SQIVND (reference sequence). V was trimmed by 3 bases and J by 4 bases, leaving 22 bases between them. CDR3 sequence reads: CASSIRVYQGQTNQPQHF. The CDR3 DNA is TGTGCCAGTAGTATCAGGGTTTACCAAGGACAGACAAATCAGCCCCAGCATTTT.

The chain combines TRBV10-3 with TRBJ1-1; D is ambiguous. Trimming removed 3 bases at V and 1 base at J, with 18 bases between. The germline V gene has CDR1 ENHRY and CDR2 SYGVKD. The CDR3 spans 17 residues. For the CDR3, the DNA is TGTGCCATCAGTGACCCCGTGGGGAGAATAGGGAACACTGAAGCTTTCTTT. This gives the protein CAISDPVGRIGNTEAFF.

This clone was observed a single time. The gene calls are TRBV18 and TRBJ2-3; D may be TRBD1 (6 bases). Germline V CDR1 and CDR2: KGHSH, LQKENI. This CDR3 region has 14 residues. V lost 6 bases and J lost 5, with 15 bases in between. CDR3 loop: CASSLDSVRDTQYF. In DNA, the CDR3 is TGTGCCAGCTCTCTGGACAGTGTAAGAGATACGCAGTATTTT. The variable domain in full, completed from reference TRBV18 and TRBJ2-3, reads NAGVMQNPRHLVRRRGQEARLRCSPMKGHSHVYWYRQLPEEGLKFMVYLQKENIIDESGMPKERFSAEFPKEGPSILRIQQVVRGDSAAYFCASSLDSVRDTQYFGPGTRLTVL.

The chain carries TRBV19 and TRBJ2-6; no clear D gene. CDR1 LNHDA and CDR2 SQIVND come from the germline V gene (reference sequence). V shed 3 bases and J shed 4 bases, with 10 bases lying between them. The CDR3 spans 15 residues. This chain's CDR3 is CASSIQLTGANVLTF. In DNA, the CDR3 is TGTGCCAGTAGTATTCAACTTACCGGGGCCAACGTCCTGACTTTC.

The J gene is TRBJ1-2, the V gene TRBV4-2; no definite D call. The ends were cut back, 1 base at V and 3 bases at J, with 3 bases in the middle. The CDR3 is made up of 12 amino acids. The V gene's germline CDR1 is LGHNA and CDR2 YNFKEQ. The CDR3 DNA follows: TGTGCCAGCAGCCAAGGCGACTATGGCTACACCTTC. It translates to CASSQGDYGYTF.

The chain joins TRBV10-3 to TRBJ2-1; 11 bases map to TRBD2. V lost 8 bases, J lost 5 bases, and 5 bases stayed unmatched. The V gene's germline CDR1 is ENHRY and CDR2 SYGVKD. This CDR3 is built from 14 residues. CDR3 loop: CAILTSGVDNEQFF. CDR3 nucleotide sequence: TGTGCCATCCTGACTAGCGGGGTCGACAATGAGCAGTTCTTC.

The genes are TRBV5-8 and TRBJ2-1, with a weak D call TRBD2 (7 bases). V was cut by 0 bases and J by 16 bases, with 20 bases left in between. The CDR3 has 14 amino acids. Germline-derived CDR1 and CDR2 are SGHTS and YDEGEE. The CDR3 reads CASSLGESGGRFFF. CDR3 sequence (DNA): TGTGCCAGCAGCTTGGGGGAGTCGGGGGGCCGCTTTTTCTTC.

J is TRBJ2-1 and V is TRBV5-1; D is unclear. Trimming cost V 0 bases and J 4 bases, with 11 bases left between them. CDR3 length equals 15 residues. Germline lookup yields CDR1 SGHRS and CDR2 YFSETQ. As DNA, the CDR3 is TGCGCCAGCAGCTTGGGAGTTAGCAGTTACAATGAGCAGTTCTTC. It encodes CASSLGVSSYNEQFF.